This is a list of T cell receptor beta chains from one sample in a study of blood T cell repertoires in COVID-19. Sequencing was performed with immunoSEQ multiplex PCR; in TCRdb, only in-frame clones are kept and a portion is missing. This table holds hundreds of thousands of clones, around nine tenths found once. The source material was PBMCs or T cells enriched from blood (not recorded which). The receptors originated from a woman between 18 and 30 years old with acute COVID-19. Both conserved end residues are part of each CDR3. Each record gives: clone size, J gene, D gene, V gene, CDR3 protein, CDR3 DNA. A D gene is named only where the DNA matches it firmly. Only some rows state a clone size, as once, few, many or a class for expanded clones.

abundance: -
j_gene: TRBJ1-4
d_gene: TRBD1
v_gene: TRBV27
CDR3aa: CASSPGTGGNEKLFF
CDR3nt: TGTGCCAGCAGTCCGGGGACAGGTGGGAATGAAAAACTGTTTTTT

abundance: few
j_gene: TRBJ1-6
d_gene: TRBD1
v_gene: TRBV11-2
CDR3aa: CASSPDRAERYNSPLHF
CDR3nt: TGTGCCAGCAGTCCGGACAGGGCCGAACGTTATAATTCACCCCTCCACTTT

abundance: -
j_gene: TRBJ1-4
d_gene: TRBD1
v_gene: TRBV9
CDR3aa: CASSATGANEKLFF
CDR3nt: TGTGCCAGCAGCGCGACAGGGGCGAATGAAAAACTGTTTTTT

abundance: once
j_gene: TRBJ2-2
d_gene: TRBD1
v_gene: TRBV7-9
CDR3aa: CASSLWDRGTGELFF
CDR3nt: TGTGCCAGCAGCTTGTGGGACAGGGGCACCGGGGAGCTGTTTTTT

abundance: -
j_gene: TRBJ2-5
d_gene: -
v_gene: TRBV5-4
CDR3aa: CASTHGLAGTEETQYF
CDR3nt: TGTGCCAGCACCCACGGCCTAGCCGGGACTGAAGAGACCCAGTACTTC

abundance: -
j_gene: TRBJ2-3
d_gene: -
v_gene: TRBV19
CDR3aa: CATKPLGSVTDTQYF
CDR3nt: TGTGCCACTAAACCACTCGGGAGCGTCACAGATACGCAGTATTTT

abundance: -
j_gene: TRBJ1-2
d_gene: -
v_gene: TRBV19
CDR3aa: CASSIDLGVTYGYTF
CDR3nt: TGTGCCAGTAGTATAGATCTAGGAGTTACCTATGGCTACACCTTC

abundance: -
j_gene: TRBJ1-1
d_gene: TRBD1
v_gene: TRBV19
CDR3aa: CASSIWRGPEAFF
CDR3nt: TGTGCCAGTAGTATTTGGAGGGGGCCTGAAGCTTTCTTT

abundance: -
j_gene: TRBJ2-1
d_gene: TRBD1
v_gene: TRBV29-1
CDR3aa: CSVTGRGSYNEQFF
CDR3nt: TGCAGCGTGACGGGCAGGGGGTCCTACAATGAGCAGTTCTTC

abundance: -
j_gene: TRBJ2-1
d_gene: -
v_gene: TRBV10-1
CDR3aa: CASSEGSSGQFF
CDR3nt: TGCGCCAGCAGTGAAGGTTCATCAGGGCAGTTCTTC

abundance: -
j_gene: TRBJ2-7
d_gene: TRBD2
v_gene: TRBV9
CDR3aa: CASSPEAAGTSGHSSYEQYF
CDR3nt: TGTGCCAGCAGCCCCGAGGCGGCTGGGACTAGCGGTCATAGCTCCTACGAGCAGTACTTC

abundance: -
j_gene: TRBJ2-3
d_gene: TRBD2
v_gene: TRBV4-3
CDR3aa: CASSHGLAASTDTQYF
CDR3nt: TGCGCCAGCAGCCATGGACTAGCGGCTAGCACAGATACGCAGTATTTT

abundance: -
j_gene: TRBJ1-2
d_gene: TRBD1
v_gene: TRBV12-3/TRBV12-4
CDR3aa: CASREQGTYGYTF
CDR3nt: TGTGCCAGCAGGGAACAGGGGACCTATGGCTACACCTTC

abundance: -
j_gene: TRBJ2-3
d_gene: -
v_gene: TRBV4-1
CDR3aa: CASSQDWSRVTDTQYF
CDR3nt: TGCGCCAGCAGCCAAGATTGGTCGAGGGTCACAGATACGCAGTATTTT

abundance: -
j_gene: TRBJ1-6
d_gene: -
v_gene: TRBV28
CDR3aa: CASSLSGLNNSPLHF
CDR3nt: TGTGCCAGCAGTTTATCAGGACTTAATAATTCACCCCTCCACTTT

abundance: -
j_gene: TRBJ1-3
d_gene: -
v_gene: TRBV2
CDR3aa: CASSEGGGGNTIYF
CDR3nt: TGTGCCAGCAGTGAAGGCGGGGGTGGAAACACCATATATTTT

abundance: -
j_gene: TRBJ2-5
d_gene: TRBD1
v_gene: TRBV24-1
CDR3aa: CATSDDREFKTQYF
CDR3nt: TGTGCCACCAGTGATGACAGGGAGTTCAAGACCCAGTACTTC

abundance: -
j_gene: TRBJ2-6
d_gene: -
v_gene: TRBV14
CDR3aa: CASSEYRERGANVLTF
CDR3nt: TGTGCCAGCAGCGAATACAGGGAAAGGGGGGCCAACGTCCTGACTTTC

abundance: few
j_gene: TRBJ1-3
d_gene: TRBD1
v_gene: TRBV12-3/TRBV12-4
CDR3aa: CASTRTGANTIYF
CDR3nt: TGTGCCAGCACGAGGACAGGAGCAAACACCATATATTTT

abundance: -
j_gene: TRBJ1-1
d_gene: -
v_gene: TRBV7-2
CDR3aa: CASSLTPGQTMNTEAFF
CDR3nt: TGTGCCAGCAGCTTGACTCCGGGACAAACCATGAACACTGAAGCTTTCTTT

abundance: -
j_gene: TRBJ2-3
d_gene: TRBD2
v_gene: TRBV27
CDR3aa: CASRRLAGGPTDTQYF
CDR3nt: TGTGCCAGCAGAAGATTAGCGGGGGGCCCCACAGATACGCAGTATTTT

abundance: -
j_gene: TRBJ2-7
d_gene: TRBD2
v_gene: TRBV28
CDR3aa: CASSLGTSGRSIEQYF
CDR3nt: TGTGCCAGCAGTCTCGGAACTAGCGGGAGGTCTATCGAGCAGTACTTC

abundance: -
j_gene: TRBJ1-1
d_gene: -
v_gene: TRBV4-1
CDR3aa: CASSRVGQNTEAFF
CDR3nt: TGCGCCAGCAGCAGGGTGGGGCAGAACACTGAAGCTTTCTTT

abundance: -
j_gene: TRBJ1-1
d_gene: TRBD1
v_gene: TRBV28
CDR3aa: CASSLTGAAEAFF
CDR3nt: TGTGCCAGCAGTCTCACAGGGGCGGCTGAAGCTTTCTTT

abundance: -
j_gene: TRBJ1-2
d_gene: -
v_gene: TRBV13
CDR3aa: CASSLATGNYGYTF
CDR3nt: TGTGCCAGCAGCCTTGCGACAGGAAACTATGGCTACACCTTC

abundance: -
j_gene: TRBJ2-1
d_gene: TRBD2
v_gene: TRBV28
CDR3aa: CASTTPAGDYNEQFF
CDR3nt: TGTGCCAGCACGACCCCAGCGGGAGACTACAATGAGCAGTTCTTC

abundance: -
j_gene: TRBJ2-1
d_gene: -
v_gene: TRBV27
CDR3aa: CASSPNSYNEQFF
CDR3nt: TGTGCCAGCAGTCCCAACTCCTACAATGAGCAGTTCTTC

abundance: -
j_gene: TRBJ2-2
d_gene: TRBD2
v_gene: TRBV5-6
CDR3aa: CASSLGTSGRQKLFF
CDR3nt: TGTGCCAGCAGCTTGGGGACTAGCGGGAGGCAGAAGCTGTTTTTT

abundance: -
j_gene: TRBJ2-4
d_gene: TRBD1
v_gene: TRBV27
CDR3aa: CASSDREAKNIQYF
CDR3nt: TGTGCCAGCAGCGACAGGGAAGCCAAAAACATTCAGTACTTC

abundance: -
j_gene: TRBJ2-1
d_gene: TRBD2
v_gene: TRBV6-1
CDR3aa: CASSARLAGGNNEQFF
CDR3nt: TGTGCCAGCAGTGCGCGACTAGCGGGAGGTAACAATGAGCAGTTCTTC

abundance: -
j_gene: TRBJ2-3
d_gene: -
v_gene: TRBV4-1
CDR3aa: CASSSRSGDTQYF
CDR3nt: TGCGCCAGCAGCTCAAGATCAGGGGATACGCAGTATTTT

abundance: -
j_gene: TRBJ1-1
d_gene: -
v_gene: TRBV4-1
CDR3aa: CASSQDTIGEAFF
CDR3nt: TGCGCCAGCAGCCAAGACACAATCGGGGAAGCTTTCTTT

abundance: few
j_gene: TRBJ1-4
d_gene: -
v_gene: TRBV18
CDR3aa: CASSPVVGGTTNEKLFF
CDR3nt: TGTGCCAGCTCACCGGTGGTAGGGGGTACAACTAATGAAAAACTGTTTTTT

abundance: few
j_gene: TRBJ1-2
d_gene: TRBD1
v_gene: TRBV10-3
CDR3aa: CAISDPGGGYGYTF
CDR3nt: TGTGCCATCAGTGACCCAGGGGGCGGCTATGGCTACACCTTC

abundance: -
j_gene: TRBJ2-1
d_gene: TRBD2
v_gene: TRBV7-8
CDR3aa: CASSITRSSGSVSYNEQFF
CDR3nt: TGTGCCAGCAGCATCACCCGGAGTAGCGGGAGTGTCTCCTACAATGAGCAGTTCTTC

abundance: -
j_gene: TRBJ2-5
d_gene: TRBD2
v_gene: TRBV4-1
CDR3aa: CASSPLLAGTSMETQYF
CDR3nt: TGCGCCAGCAGCCCCCTACTAGCGGGGACGAGTATGGAGACCCAGTACTTC

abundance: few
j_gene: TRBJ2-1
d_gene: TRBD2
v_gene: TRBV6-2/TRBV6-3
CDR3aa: CASSLRLAGGNEQFF
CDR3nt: TGTGCCAGCAGTCTCCGACTAGCGGGAGGGAATGAGCAGTTCTTC

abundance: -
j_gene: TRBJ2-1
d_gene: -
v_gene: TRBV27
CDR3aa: CASSSTSEQFF
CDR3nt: TGTGCCAGCAGCTCGACTAGTGAGCAGTTCTTC

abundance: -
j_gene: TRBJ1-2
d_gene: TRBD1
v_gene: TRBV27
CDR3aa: CASRPGQRGGYTF
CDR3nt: TGTGCCAGCAGGCCGGGACAGAGGGGTGGCTACACCTTC

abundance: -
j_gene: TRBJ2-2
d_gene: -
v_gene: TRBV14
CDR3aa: CASSQDGNTGELFF
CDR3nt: TGTGCCAGCAGCCAAGACGGGAACACCGGGGAGCTGTTTTTT